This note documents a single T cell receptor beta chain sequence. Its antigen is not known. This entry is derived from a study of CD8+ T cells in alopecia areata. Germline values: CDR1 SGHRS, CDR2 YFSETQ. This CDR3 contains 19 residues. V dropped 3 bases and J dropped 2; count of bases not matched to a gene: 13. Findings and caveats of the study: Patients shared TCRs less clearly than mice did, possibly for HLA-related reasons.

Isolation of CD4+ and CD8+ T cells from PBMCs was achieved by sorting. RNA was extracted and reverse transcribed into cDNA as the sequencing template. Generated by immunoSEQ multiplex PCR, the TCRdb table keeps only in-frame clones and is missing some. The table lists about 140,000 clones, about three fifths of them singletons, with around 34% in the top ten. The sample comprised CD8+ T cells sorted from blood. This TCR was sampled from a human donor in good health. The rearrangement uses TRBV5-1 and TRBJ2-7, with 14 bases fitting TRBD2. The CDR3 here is CASSWPTSGRVPTTYEQYF. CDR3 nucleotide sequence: TGCGCCAGCAGCTGGCCGACTAGCGGGAGGGTCCCTACCACCTACGAGCAGTACTTC.